This T cell receptor (beta chain) was sequenced for a study of a mutant IDH1 vaccine in newly diagnosed glioma. Study details: Pretreatment consisted of radiotherapy, temozolomide, or both, with most receiving both. Notes on the study in general: There were vaccine-induced immune responses in just over 90% of the patients. Variations in leading peripheral T cell clonotypes appeared to have no connection with pseudoprogression.

With regard to this clone: The antigen is undetermined.

The protocol was immunoSEQ multiplex PCR, while the TCRdb copy is restricted to in-frame clones and leaves out a portion. The repertoire consists of more than 80,000 clones, with 83% occurring once and the leading ten covering around 7%. Time point in this sample: baseline, week 1 (first vaccination visit). Noted treatment: pre-vaccination baseline after standard-of-care therapy. The donors had new WHO grade 3 or 4 astrocytomas; these were IDH1-mutant and ATRX-lost. The V gene's germline CDR1 is MNHEY and CDR2 SVGAGI. With V trimmed by 5 bases and J by 0 bases, 6 bases remained unmatched. The CDR3 contains 15 residues.

The specimen comprised PBMCs, sampled from a glioma patient treated with radiotherapy, temozolomide or both. V is TRBV6-5 and J is TRBJ1-1, with TRBD1 matching 7 bases. The source is a woman between 50 and 59 years old with glioma. Here the CDR3 reads CASSTGQVMNTEAFF. The CDR3 DNA reads as TGTGCCAGCAGTACAGGACAGGTCATGAACACTGAAGCTTTCTTT.